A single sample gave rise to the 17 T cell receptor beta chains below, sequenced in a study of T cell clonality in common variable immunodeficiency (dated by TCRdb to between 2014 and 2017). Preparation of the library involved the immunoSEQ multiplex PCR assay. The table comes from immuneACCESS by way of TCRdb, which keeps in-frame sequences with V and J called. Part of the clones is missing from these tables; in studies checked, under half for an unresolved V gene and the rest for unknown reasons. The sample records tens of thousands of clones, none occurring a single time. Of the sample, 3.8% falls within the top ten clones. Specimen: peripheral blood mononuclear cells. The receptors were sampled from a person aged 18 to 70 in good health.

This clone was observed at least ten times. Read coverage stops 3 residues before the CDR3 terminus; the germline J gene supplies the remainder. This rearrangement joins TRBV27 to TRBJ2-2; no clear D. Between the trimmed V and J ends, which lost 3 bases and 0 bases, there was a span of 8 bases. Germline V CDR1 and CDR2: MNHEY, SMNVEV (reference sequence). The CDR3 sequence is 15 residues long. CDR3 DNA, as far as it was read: TGTGCCAGCAGTTTTTTAGCTGCGAACACCGGGGAG. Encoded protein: CASSFLAANTGE. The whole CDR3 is CASSFLAANTGELFF.

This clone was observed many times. This CDR3 reads CSARGSHLSNQPQHF. CDR3 bases read: TGCAGTGCTAGGGGCAGCCACCTTAGCAATCAGCCC. This chain uses TRBV20-1 with TRBJ1-5; D remains ambiguous. The read stops 3 residues short of the end of the CDR3; the missing end is completed from the germline J gene. V shed 3 bases and J shed 0 bases, with 12 bases lying between them. The germline V gene encodes CDR1 DFQATT and CDR2 SNEGSKA (reference sequence). There are 15 residues in the CDR3.

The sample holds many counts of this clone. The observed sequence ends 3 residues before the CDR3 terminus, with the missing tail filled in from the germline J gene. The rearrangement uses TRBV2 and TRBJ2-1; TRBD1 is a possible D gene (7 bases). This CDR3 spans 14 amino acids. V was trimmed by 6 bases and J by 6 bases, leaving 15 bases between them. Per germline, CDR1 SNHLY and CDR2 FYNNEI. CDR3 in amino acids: CASRTLRGVNEQFF. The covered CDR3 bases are TGTGCCAGCAGGACTCTCAGGGGGGTCAATGAG.

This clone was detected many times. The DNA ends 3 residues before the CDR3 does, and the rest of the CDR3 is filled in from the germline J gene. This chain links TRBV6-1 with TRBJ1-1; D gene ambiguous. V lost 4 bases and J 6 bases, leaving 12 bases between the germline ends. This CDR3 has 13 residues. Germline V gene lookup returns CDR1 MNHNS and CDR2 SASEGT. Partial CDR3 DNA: TGTGCCAGCAGTGCCCGGCGGTTGGCTGAA. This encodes CASSARRLAE. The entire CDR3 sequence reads CASSARRLAEAFF.

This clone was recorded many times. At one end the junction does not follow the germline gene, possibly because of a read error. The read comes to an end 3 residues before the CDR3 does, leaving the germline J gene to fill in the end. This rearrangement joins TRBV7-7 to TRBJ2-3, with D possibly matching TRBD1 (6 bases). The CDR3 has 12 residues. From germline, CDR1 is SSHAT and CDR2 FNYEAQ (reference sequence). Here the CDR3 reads CASSPDQGTQYF. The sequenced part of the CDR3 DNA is TGTGCTAGCAGCCCGGACCAGGGGACG.

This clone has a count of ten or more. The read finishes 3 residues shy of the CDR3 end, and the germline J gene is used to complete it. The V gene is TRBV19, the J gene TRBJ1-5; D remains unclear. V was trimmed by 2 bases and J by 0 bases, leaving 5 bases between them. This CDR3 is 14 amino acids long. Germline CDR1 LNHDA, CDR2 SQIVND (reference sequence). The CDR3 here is CASSIFNSNQPQHF. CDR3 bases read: TGTGCCAGTAGTATATTTAATAGCAATCAGCCC.

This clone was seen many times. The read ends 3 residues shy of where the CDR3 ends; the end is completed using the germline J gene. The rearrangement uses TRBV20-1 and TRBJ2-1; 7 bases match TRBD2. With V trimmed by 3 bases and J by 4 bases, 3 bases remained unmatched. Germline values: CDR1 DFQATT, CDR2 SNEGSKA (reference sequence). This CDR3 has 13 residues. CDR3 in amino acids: CSASTGGYNEQFF. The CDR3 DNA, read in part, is TGCAGTGCTAGTACGGGGGGATACAATGAG.

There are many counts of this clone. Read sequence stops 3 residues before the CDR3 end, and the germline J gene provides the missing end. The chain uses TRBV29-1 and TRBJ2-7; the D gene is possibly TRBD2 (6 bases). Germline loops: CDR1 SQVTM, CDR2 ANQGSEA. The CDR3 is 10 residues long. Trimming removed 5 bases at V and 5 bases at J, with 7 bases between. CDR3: CSVKRDEQYF. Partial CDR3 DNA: TGCAGCGTTAAGCGGGACGAG.

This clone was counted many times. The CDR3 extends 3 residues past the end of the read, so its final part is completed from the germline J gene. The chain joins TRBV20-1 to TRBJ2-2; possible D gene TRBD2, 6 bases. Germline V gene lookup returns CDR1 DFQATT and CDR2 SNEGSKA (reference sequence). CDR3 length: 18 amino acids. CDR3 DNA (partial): TGCAGTGCTAGAGATTTGGTGGGGGGTTCCTCTGGGGCCAACGTG. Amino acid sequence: CSARDLVGGSSGANV. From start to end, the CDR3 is CSARDLVGGSSGANVLFF.

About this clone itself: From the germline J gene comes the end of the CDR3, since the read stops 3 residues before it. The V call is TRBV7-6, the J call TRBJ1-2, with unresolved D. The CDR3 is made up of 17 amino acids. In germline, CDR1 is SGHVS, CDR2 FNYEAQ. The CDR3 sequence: CASSPRYRTSGYNDYTF. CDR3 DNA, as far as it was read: TGTGCCAGCAGCCCGAGGTATCGGACTAGCGGGTACAATGAC.

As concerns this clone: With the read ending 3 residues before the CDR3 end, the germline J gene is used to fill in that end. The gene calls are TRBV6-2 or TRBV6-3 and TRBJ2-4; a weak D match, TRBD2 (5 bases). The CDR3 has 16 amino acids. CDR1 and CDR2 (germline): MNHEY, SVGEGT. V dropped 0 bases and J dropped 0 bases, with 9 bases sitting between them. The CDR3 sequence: CASSYSARVAKNIQYF. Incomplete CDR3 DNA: TGTGCCAGCAGTTACTCCGCGCGGGTAGCCAAAAACATT.

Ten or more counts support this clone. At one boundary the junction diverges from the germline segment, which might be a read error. The CDR3 reads CASSHAGPWREKLFF. The DNA read from the CDR3 is TGCGCCAGCAGCCACGCGGGGCCCTGGAGAGAAAAA. The rearrangement links TRBV4-2 to TRBJ1-4; tentative D call: TRBD1 (5 bases). Coverage ceases 3 residues before the CDR3 finishes, and the germline J gene fills in the end. The length of the CDR3 is 15 residues. CDR1 and CDR2 (germline): LGHNA, YNFKEQ.

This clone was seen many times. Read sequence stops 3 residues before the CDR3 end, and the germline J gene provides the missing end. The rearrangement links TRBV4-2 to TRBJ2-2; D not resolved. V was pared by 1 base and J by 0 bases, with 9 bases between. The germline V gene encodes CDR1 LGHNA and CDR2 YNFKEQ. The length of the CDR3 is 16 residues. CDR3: CASSQGHSSNTGELFF. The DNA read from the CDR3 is TGTGCCAGCAGCCAAGGACATTCCTCGAACACCGGGGAG.

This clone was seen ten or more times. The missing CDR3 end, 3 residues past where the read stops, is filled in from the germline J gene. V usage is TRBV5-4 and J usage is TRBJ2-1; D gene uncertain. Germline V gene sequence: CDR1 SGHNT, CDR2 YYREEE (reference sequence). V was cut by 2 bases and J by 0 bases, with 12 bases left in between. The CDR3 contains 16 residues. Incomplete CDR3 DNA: TGTGCCAGCAGCTTTGAGTCGGGTTCCTCCTACAATGAG. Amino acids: CASSFESGSSYNE. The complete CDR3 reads CASSFESGSSYNEQFF. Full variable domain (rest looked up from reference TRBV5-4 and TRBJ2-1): ETGVTQSPTHLIKTRGQQVTLRCSSQSGHNTVSWYQQALGQGPQFIFQYYREEENGRGNFPPRFSGLQFPNYSSELNVNALELDDSALYLCASSFESGSSYNEQFFGPGTRLTVL.

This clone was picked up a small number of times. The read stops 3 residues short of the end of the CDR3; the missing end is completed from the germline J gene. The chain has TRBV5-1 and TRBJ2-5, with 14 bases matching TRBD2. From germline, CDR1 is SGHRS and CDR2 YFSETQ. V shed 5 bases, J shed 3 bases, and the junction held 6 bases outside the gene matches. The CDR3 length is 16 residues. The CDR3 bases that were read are TGCGCCAGCAGTCGCCCGGGACTAGCGGGGGAAGAGACC. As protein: CASSRPGLAGEET. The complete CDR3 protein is CASSRPGLAGEETQYF.

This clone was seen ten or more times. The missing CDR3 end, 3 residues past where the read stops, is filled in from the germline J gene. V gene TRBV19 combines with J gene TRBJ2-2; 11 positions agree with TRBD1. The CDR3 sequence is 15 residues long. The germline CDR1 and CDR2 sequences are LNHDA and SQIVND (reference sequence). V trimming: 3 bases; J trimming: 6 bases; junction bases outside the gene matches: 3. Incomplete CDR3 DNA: TGTGCCAGTAGTATCGGACAGGGGGCCTCCGGGGAG. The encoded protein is CASSIGQGASGE. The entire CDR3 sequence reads CASSIGQGASGELFF.

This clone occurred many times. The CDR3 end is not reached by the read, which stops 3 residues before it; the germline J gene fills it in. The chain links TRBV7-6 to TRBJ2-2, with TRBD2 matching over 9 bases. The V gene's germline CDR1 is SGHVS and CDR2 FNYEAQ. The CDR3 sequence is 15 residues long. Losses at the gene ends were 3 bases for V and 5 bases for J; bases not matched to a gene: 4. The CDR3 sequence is CASSLALAGTGELFF. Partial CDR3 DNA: TGTGCCAGCAGCTTGGCTCTAGCGGGAACCGGGGAG. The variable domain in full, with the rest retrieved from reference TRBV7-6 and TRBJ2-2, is GAGVSQSPRYKVTKRGQDVALRCDPISGHVSLYWYRQALGQGPEFLTYFNYEAQQDKSGLPNDRFSAERPEGSISTLTIQRTEQRDSAMYRCASSLALAGTGELFFGEGSRLTVL.